The 9 T cell receptor beta chains below all came from one sample that was sequenced in a study of CD8 T cells in Susac syndrome. It was with random hexamers that roughly 0.45 to 1 ug RNA was reverse transcribed. TCRdb fed the immunoSEQ multiplex PCR reads into MiXCR, producing one record per CDR3 protein. The sample yields some 300,000 distinct CDR3 sequences, 70% to 90% seen once. The sequenced sample consisted of CD8+ T cells from PBMCs. These receptor sequences come from a human donor with multiple sclerosis.

The chain links TRBV28 to TRBJ1-6, with TRBD1 as a possible D gene (5 bases). CDR1 is MDHEN, CDR2 SYDVKM, per germline. With 9 bases removed from V and 7 bases from J, the gap between germline ends came to 16 bases. This CDR3 is built from 14 residues. The CDR3 is CASRNPGRNSPLHF. The CDR3 DNA follows: TGTGCCAGTAGGAACCCGGGGCGAAATTCACCCCTCCACTTT.

The rearrangement links TRBV12-3 or TRBV12-4 to TRBJ1-4; 10 bases map to TRBD1. The length of the CDR3 is 15 residues. The V and J ends lost 7 bases and 6 bases, in that order; junction bases with no gene match: 8. In nucleotides, the CDR3 is TGTGCCAGCACCGCGTGGGGGACAGGGGATGAAAAACTGTTTTTT. It is translated as CASTAWGTGDEKLFF.

This chain uses TRBV9 with TRBJ2-2, with 8 bases lining up with TRBD2. The germline V gene has CDR1 SGDLS and CDR2 YYNGEE. CDR3 length equals 16 residues. V was clipped by 2 bases and J by 2 bases; unmatched bases: 5. This CDR3 is CASSVPAGVNTGELFF. The DNA for the CDR3 is TGTGCCAGCAGCGTTCCAGCGGGAGTAAACACCGGGGAGCTGTTTTTT.

In its sample, this clonotype was seen once. This chain joins TRBV5-1 and TRBJ2-3, with TRBD1 as a possible D gene (5 bases). Germline V gives CDR1 SGHRS, CDR2 YFSETQ. The CDR3 is 15 amino acids. V lost 1 base and J lost 1, with 10 bases in between. CDR3 nucleotide sequence: TGCGCCAGCAGCTTGACCAGGGTTGGCACAGATACGCAGTATTTT. Translation gives CASSLTRVGTDTQYF.

This clonotype was seen just once. V is TRBV7-6 and J is TRBJ2-3; unclear D gene. CDR3 length: 15 residues. Per germline, CDR1 SGHVS and CDR2 FNYEAQ. The V gene lost 4 bases and the J gene lost 0 bases, with 11 bases spanning the gap. CDR3 DNA sequence: TGTGCCAGCAGCTCCTTATGGGTCAGCACAGATACGCAGTATTTT. Its protein product is CASSSLWVSTDTQYF.

The chain combines TRBV29-1 with TRBJ2-7; TRBD2 matches 16 bases. CDR3 size: 14 residues. V was clipped by 6 bases and J by 4 bases; unmatched bases: 3. Germline CDR1 and CDR2: SQVTM and ANQGSEA. Here the CDR3 DNA reads TGCAGCGTGTCGGGACTAGCGGGAGGGTACGAGCAGTACTTC. Amino acids: CSVSGLAGGYEQYF.

The chain uses TRBV2 and TRBJ1-5; 7 bases agree with TRBD1. CDR1 and CDR2 (germline): SNHLY, FYNNEI. The junction had 4 bases not matched to a gene; V was cut back by 4 bases and J by 4 bases. There are 14 residues in the CDR3. The CDR3 sequence: CASSGGQKNQPQHF. DNA of the CDR3: TGTGCCAGCAGTGGGGGACAGAAAAATCAGCCCCAGCATTTT.

The V call is TRBV20-1, the J call TRBJ2-7; D is possibly TRBD2 (5 bases). CDR3 length equals 12 residues. Germline CDR1 reads DFQATT; CDR2 reads SNEGSKA (reference sequence). V lost 5 bases, J lost 0 bases, and 8 bases lay in between. CDR3 DNA sequence: TGCAGTGCTTCGGGGAGCTCCTACGAGCAGTACTTC. Residues: CSASGSSYEQYF.

This chain links TRBV29-1 with TRBJ2-7; 7 bases match TRBD2. CDR3 length: 14 amino acids. V shed 4 bases and J 3 bases; nucleotides not matched to a gene: 9. Germline CDR1 is SQVTM and CDR2 is ANQGSEA. The CDR3 here is CSVGWGGRNYEQYF. The CDR3 nucleotides read TGCAGCGTTGGGTGGGGGGGACGCAACTACGAGCAGTACTTC.